This T cell receptor beta chain was recorded in a study of T cells expressing NK-cell markers. Study-wide context: Sequencing covered eight donors, seven HCMV-seropositive and one seronegative. Findings and caveats of the study: As a fraction of CD8+ T cells, dominant NKG2C+ clonotypes reached roughly 1.0-7.5% in more than five donors. The leading position in the CD3+CD56-NKG2C+ fraction of four donors also went to these clonotypes.

On this clonotype itself: Its cognate antigen is unknown.

The CDR3 is 12 amino acids. CDR1 and CDR2 (germline): SQVTM, ANQGSEA. 5'RACE template switching with UMIs produced the TCR beta cDNA. TCRdb re-called the 5' RACE reads and gives one entry per CDR3 protein, without DNA. The sample table includes about 390,000 distinct CDR3 sequences. The sequence was collected from a woman aged 45-65 years in good health. V gene TRBV29-1 combines with J gene TRBJ1-1; TCRdb's D gene call, TRBD1, goes unchecked for lack of DNA. Sequencing was carried out using blood T cells: a sorted CD56 or NKG2C T cell subset, CD4+ or CD8+ T cells, or bulk PBMC T cells (not recorded which). The chain's CDR3 is CSVEPGGYEAFF.